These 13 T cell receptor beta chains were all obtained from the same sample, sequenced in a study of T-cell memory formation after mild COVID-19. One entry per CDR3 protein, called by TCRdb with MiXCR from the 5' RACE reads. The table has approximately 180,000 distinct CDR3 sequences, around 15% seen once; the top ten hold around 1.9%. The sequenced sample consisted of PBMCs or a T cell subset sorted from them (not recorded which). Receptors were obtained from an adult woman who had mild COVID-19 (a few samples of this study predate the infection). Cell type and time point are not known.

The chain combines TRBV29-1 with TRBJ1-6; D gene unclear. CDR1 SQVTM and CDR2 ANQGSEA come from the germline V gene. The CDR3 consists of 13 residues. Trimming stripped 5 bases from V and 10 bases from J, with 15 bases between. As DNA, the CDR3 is TGCAGCGTTAGGGAACAGCCCCGATCACCCCTCCACTTT. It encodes CSVREQPRSPLHF.

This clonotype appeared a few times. CDR3: CSVGWEGARPQHF. The CDR3 nucleotides are TGCAGCGTTGGGTGGGAGGGGGCACGTCCCCAGCATTTT. This rearrangement joins TRBV29-1 to TRBJ1-5; 7 nucleotides agree with TRBD1. CDR1 and CDR2 (germline): SQVTM, ANQGSEA. CDR3 size: 13 residues. J lost 10 bases, V lost 4 bases, and 10 bases had no gene match. The variable domain in full, with the rest retrieved from reference TRBV29-1 and TRBJ1-5, is SAVISQKPSRDICQRGTSLTIQCQVDSQVTMMFWYRQQPGQSLTLIATANQGSEATYESGFVIDKFPISRPNLTFSTLTVSNMSPEDSSIYLCSVGWEGARPQHFGDGTRLSIL.

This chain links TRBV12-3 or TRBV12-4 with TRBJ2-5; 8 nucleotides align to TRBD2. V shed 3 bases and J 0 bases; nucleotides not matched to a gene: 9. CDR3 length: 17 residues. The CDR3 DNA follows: TGTGCCAGCAGTTTCCGACTAGCGAAACCGTACCAAGAGACCCAGTACTTC. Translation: CASSFRLAKPYQETQYF.

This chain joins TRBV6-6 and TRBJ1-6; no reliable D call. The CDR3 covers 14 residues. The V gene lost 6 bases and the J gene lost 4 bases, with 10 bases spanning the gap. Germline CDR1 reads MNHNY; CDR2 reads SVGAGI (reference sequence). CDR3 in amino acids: CASRSGSYNSPLHF. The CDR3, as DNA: TGTGCCAGCAGGTCCGGGAGTTATAATTCACCCCTCCACTTT.

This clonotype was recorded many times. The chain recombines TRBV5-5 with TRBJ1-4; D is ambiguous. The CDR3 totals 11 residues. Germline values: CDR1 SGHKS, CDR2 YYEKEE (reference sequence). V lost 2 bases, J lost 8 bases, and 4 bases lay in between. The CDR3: CASSFGEKLFF. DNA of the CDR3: TGTGCCAGCAGCTTTGGGGAAAAACTGTTTTTT.

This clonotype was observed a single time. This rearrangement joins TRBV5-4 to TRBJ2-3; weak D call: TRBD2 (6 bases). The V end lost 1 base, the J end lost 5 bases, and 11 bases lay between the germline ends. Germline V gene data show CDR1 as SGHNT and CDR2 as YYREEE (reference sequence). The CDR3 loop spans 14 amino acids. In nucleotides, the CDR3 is TGTGCCAGCAGCTTGAAGTCGGGAGTAGATACGCAGTATTTT. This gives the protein CASSLKSGVDTQYF.

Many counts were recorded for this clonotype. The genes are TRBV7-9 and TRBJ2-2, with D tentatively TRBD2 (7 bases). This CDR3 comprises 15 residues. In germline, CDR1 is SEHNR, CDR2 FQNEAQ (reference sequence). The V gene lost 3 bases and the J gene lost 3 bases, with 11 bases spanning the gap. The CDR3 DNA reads TGTGCCAGCAGCTTGGCGGGGGCCTACACCGGGGAGCTGTTTTTT. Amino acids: CASSLAGAYTGELFF.

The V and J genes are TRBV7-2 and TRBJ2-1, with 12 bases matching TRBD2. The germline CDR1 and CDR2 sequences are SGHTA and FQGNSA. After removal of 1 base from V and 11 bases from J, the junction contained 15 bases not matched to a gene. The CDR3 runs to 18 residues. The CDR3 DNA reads TGTGCCAGCAGCTTAGTAGGCCCGGGGCTAGCGGGGGGGCGACAGCAGTTCTTC. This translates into CASSLVGPGLAGGRQQFF.

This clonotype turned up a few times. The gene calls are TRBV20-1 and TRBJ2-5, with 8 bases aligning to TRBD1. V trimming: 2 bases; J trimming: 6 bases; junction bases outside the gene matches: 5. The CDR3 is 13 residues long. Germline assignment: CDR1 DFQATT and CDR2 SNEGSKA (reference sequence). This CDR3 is CSARRTGMQTQYF. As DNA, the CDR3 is TGCAGTGCTAGACGGACAGGGATGCAGACCCAGTACTTC.

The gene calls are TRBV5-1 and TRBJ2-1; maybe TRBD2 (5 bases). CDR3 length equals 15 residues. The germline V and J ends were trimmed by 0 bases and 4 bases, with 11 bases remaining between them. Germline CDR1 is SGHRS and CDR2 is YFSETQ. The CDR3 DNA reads TGCGCCAGCAGCTTGGCCGGACTCCTATACAATGAGCAGTTCTTC. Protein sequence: CASSLAGLLYNEQFF. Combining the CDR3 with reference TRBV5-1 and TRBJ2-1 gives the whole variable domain KAGVTQTPRYLIKTRGQQVTLSCSPISGHRSVSWYQQTPGQGLQFLFEYFSETQRNKGNFPGRFSGRQFSNSRSEMNVSTLELGDSALYLCASSLAGLLYNEQFFGPGTRLTVL.

The CDR3 spells CASSFGQGIYEQYF. The CDR3 bases are TGCGCCAGCAGCTTTGGGCAGGGGATCTACGAGCAGTACTTC. The genes are TRBV5-1 and TRBJ2-7; the D gene is possibly TRBD1 (6 bases). V gave up 2 bases and J gave up 3 bases, with 12 bases separating them. There are 14 residues in the CDR3. Per germline, CDR1 SGHRS and CDR2 YFSETQ.

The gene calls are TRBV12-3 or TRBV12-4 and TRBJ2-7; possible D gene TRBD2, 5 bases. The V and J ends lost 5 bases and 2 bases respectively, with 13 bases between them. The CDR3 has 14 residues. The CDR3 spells CASSLPPGTYEQYF. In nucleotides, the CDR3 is TGTGCCAGCAGTCTTCCGCCGGGGACCTACGAGCAGTACTTC.

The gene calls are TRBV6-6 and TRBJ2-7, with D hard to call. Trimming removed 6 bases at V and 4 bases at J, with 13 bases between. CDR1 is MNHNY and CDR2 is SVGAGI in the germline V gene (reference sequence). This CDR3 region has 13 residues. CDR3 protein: CASRGPVVYEQYF. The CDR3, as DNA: TGTGCCAGCAGAGGTCCCGTAGTTTACGAGCAGTACTTC.